This is a list of T cell receptor beta chains from one sample in a study of TIL therapy for anti-PD-1-resistant metastatic lung cancer. Produced via immunoSEQ multiplex PCR; TCRdb's table is partial and in-frame only. Among about 46,000 clones, approximately 86% were seen once, and the ten largest hold approximately 5.1%. Sample: blood, taken at baseline. The source is a person aged 25-85 years with non-small cell lung cancer. Each CDR3 is given with its conserved first and last residue. D genes are given only for firm matches. Size tells how often a clone was seen (once, few, many) or the class of an expanded clone, and some rows leave it out.

DNA	CDR3	size	D	V	J
TGTGCCAGCAGTAAGGGACTAGGAGTTCTCAATGAGCAGTTCTTC	CASSKGLGVLNEQFF	-	TRBD2	TRBV6-2/TRBV6-3	TRBJ2-1
TGTGCCAGCAGCTTATCCGGGACAGCCAACTATGGCTACACCTTC	CASSLSGTANYGYTF	-	TRBD1	TRBV7-2	TRBJ1-2
TGTGCCAGCAGTTTCAGGGCCAGCTCCTATAATTCACCCCTCCACTTT	CASSFRASSYNSPLHF	-	-	TRBV28	TRBJ1-6
TGTGCCAGCTCACCCCAGGGAGTAGAGCCCCAGCATTTT	CASSPQGVEPQHF	-	-	TRBV18	TRBJ1-5
TGCGCCAGCAGCCAAGACAGGGGGACCTATGGCTACACCTTC	CASSQDRGTYGYTF	-	TRBD1	TRBV4-1	TRBJ1-2
TGTGCCAGCAGCTTAGCGCAGGGGGTGAACACTGAAGCTTTCTTT	CASSLAQGVNTEAFF	-	TRBD1	TRBV7-9	TRBJ1-1
TGTGCCAGCAGCTTAGGACAGGGCGTTGACTACACCTTC	CASSLGQGVDYTF	-	TRBD1	TRBV11-2	TRBJ1-2
TGTGCCAGCAGTGCGTCCAGGAACACCGGGGAGCTGTTTTTT	CASSASRNTGELFF	-	-	TRBV6-2/TRBV6-3	TRBJ2-2
TGTGCCACCTGCAGACAGGGGGCCTTGACCTATGGCTACACCTTC	CATCRQGALTYGYTF	-	TRBD1	TRBV28	TRBJ1-2
TGCGCCAGCAGCCTTGGGGGGAGGGGCCTGCACTTC	CASSLGGRGLHF	-	TRBD2	TRBV4-1	TRBJ2-5
TGTGCCAGCAGCTCAACTAGTTATTACAATGAGCAGTTCTTC	CASSSTSYYNEQFF	-	-	TRBV7-2	TRBJ2-1
TGTGCCAGCAGCCCGGGGGGACTAGACGCAGATACGCAGTATTTT	CASSPGGLDADTQYF	-	TRBD2	TRBV6-2/TRBV6-3	TRBJ2-3
TGTGCCAGCAGCTCCGGACAGGGGTTAGGCTATGGCTACACCTTC	CASSSGQGLGYGYTF	-	TRBD1	TRBV13	TRBJ1-2
TGTGCCACCAGTGACCCCGGACAGGGTCTCAATGAGCAGTTCTTC	CATSDPGQGLNEQFF	-	TRBD1	TRBV24-1	TRBJ2-1
TGTGCCAGCAGCTTAGCATTTCGGTCTAATGAAAAACTGTTTTTT	CASSLAFRSNEKLFF	-	-	TRBV7-9	TRBJ1-4
TGTGCCAGCAGCCCCTACCGGGAGACTGAAGCTTTCTTT	CASSPYRETEAFF	-	-	TRBV7-2	TRBJ1-1
TGTGCCAGCAGCCAGGACAGGGGTAGCGAAAAACTGTTTTTT	CASSQDRGSEKLFF	-	TRBD1	TRBV7-6	TRBJ1-4
TGTGCCAGCAGTACCGGGACAGGGGTTACAGATACGCAGTATTTT	CASSTGTGVTDTQYF	once	TRBD1	TRBV2	TRBJ2-3
TGTGCCAGCAGTTCGGGGGGCAGAGGGGATCGAAACACCATATATTTT	CASSSGGRGDRNTIYF	-	-	TRBV6-6	TRBJ1-3
TGTGCCAGCAGCCCCGAACCGCGCTCCTACAATGAGCAGTTCTTC	CASSPEPRSYNEQFF	-	-	TRBV9	TRBJ2-1
TGTGCAAGTCGCCGTGACGGAGATACGCAGTATTTT	CASRRDGDTQYF	-	-	TRBV12-2	TRBJ2-3
TGCAGCGTCCTACAGGGCCTAGGGGGGACTGAAGCTTTCTTT	CSVLQGLGGTEAFF	-	-	TRBV29-1	TRBJ1-1
TGTGCCAGCAGCTTTACAGGGGGCCTCTCCTACAATGAGCAGTTCTTC	CASSFTGGLSYNEQFF	-	TRBD1	TRBV7-8	TRBJ2-1
TGTGCCAGCAGGGCAGGGTCGGGTTACGAGCAGTACTTC	CASRAGSGYEQYF	few	-	TRBV2	TRBJ2-7
TGTGCCAGCTCACTCGCTGTTACCGGGGAGCTGTTTTTT	CASSLAVTGELFF	-	-	TRBV18	TRBJ2-2
TGTGCCAGCAGTACCGGGACAGGCGGCGAGCAGTACTTC	CASSTGTGGEQYF	-	TRBD1	TRBV6-5	TRBJ2-7
TGTGCCAGCTCACCGAGTGGCGGGGTGAACACAGATACGCAGTATTTT	CASSPSGGVNTDTQYF	-	-	TRBV18	TRBJ2-3
TGTGCCAGCAGCCTCTTCCTGGGGGGCCCAGATACGCAGTATTTT	CASSLFLGGPDTQYF	-	-	TRBV14	TRBJ2-3
TGTGCCACCAGTGAAAGCTCCTACAATGAGCAGTTCTTC	CATSESSYNEQFF	once	-	TRBV24-1	TRBJ2-1
TGCAGCGTGGAAACAGGGGTTGGCAATCAGCCCCAGCATTTT	CSVETGVGNQPQHF	once	TRBD1	TRBV29-1	TRBJ1-5
TGTGCCAGCAGCCCATGGCTAGGACAGACCCTTGAAAAACTGTTTTTT	CASSPWLGQTLEKLFF	-	-	TRBV28	TRBJ1-4
TGTGCCAGTGGGACTAGCGGGGTAAAAAACATTCAGTACTTC	CASGTSGVKNIQYF	-	TRBD2	TRBV19	TRBJ2-4
TGTGCCAGCAGTGAAGGGTTGGCAGCGATCCGCCCGGATACCTATGGCTACACCTTC	CASSEGLAAIRPDTYGYTF	-	-	TRBV2	TRBJ1-2
TGTGCCAGCAGCACGACAGTTTTTTCACCCCTCCACTTT	CASSTTVFSPLHF	few	-	TRBV12-3/TRBV12-4	TRBJ1-6
TGTGCCAGCTCACCCCGACCTGGACGGGAACCAGGGATGCAGTACTTC	CASSPRPGREPGMQYF	-	-	TRBV18	TRBJ2-7
TGTGCCATCAGTGAAGGGTCCTACAATGAGCAGTTCTTC	CAISEGSYNEQFF	-	-	TRBV10-3	TRBJ2-1
TGTGCCAGCAGCGTAGGGCCCGGGGGAGGGGTCAAAAACATTCAGTACTTC	CASSVGPGGGVKNIQYF	-	TRBD2	TRBV9	TRBJ2-4
TGTGCCAGCAGTGAGGGGGGCATTTATCAGCCCCAGCATTTT	CASSEGGIYQPQHF	-	-	TRBV19	TRBJ1-5
TGTGCCAGCATCAAGGGGCAGGGGTACCAAGAGACCCAGTACTTC	CASIKGQGYQETQYF	-	-	TRBV28	TRBJ2-5
TGTGCCAGCAGCCAAGTTTGGGGGGATCAAGAGACCCAGTACTTC	CASSQVWGDQETQYF	-	-	TRBV3-1/TRBV3-2	TRBJ2-5
TGTGCCAGCAGTGACAGGGGGCGCAGGTTTCCCGGGGAGCTGTTTTTT	CASSDRGRRFPGELFF	-	TRBD1	TRBV2	TRBJ2-2
TGTGCCAGCTCACGCGGGGGCCAAGAGACCCAGTACTTC	CASSRGGQETQYF	-	TRBD2	TRBV18	TRBJ2-5
TGTGCCAGCAGCTCCAGACAGGGGGAAGCCGGGGAGCTGTTTTTT	CASSSRQGEAGELFF	-	TRBD1	TRBV11-2	TRBJ2-2
TGTGCCAGCAGGAGACATGACTCCTACGAGCAGTACTTC	CASRRHDSYEQYF	-	-	TRBV28	TRBJ2-7
TGTGCCAGCTCACCAGACGGACCCCGACACGAGCAGTACTTC	CASSPDGPRHEQYF	-	-	TRBV18	TRBJ2-7
TGTGCCACCAGCAGGAGGGAAGAGACCCAGTACTTC	CATSRREETQYF	-	-	TRBV15	TRBJ2-5